Included here is one TCR beta chain sequence, with context. There is no known antigen for this receptor. Per-nucleotide qualities are absent, and no much larger clonotype sits a single base away. This specimen belongs to a study of blood T cell dynamics during melanoma immunotherapy (TCRdb year 2020). Regarding the study in general: All patients had metastatic melanoma and were given first-line pembrolizumab or nivolumab plus ipilimumab as standard of care in the United Kingdom. Consecutive patients formed a training cohort, and a further independent group of patients from the same centre was pooled into an external validation set. To identify early correlates of response, the study profiled peripheral T cell receptor repertoires in patients with metastatic melanoma before and after one cycle of checkpoint inhibitor therapy.

The time point label of this sample denotes: pre-treatment baseline. Blood samples were collected before treatment (T0) and at week 3 (W3), after the first cycle of checkpoint blockade. Except for a couple of patients with rapid clinical progression, response was assessed 12 weeks after the first infusion by RECIST 1.1; disease control meant complete response, partial response or stable disease. Any patient who had received prior systemic cancer treatment, was on concomitant immunosuppressant therapy or had synchronous other active malignancies was excluded. Both bulk PBMC and plasma cell-free DNA were sequenced for TCR beta so that circulating cells and T cell turnover could be tracked. Lymphoprep and SepMate tubes were used to isolate PBMC from blood, and red cell lysis was then performed. QIAamp DNA Blood Mini kits were used to extract DNA from both PBMC and sorted T cell subsets. Here is what the overall study found, with its caveats: The relatively small sample size was recognized as a factor that could limit how well the results generalize. Unlike progressors, patients who went on to achieve disease control showed a bifurcated reorganization of the PBMC repertoire at W3, with either increased clonality or increased diversity. The study was unable to establish whether the T cell clones driving the repertoire changes were melanoma-specific or instead reflected general immune activation.

For CDR1 and CDR2, the germline V gene lists SNHLY and FYNNEI. From its cysteine to its phenylalanine, the CDR3 spans 14 amino acids. The kept DNA is CDR3 alone, 42 bases in frame from the first base. V is cut by 7 bases and J by 3 bases, and the space between the germline ends is 12 bases. Every bulk PBMC sample had a fixed 350 ng of DNA loaded. TCR beta CDR3 sequences were amplified from genomic DNA with the immunoSEQ TCRb Assay kit following manufacturer instructions. The KAPA Library Quantification Kit for Illumina platforms was used to quantify pooled libraries by qPCR. Pooled libraries were clustered at roughly 0.55-1.1 pM and sequenced on an Illumina NextSeq 500. The source study handled its data this way. TCR data were analyzed using immunoSEQ ANALYZER and the R LymphoSeq package. A rearrangement efficiency score was calculated as productive divided by the sum of productive and non-productive CDR3 sequences. Clonality was assessed using the Gini coefficient and diversity using the Renyi index at alpha=1, with pairwise comparisons between timepoints within each patient. In LymphoSeq, clonal relatedness was computed with an edit distance of 3 and repertoire similarity was computed with the Bhattacharyya coefficient. To classify response, a linear discriminant analysis based on week-3 changes in clonality and diversity was built with the R MASS and caret packages. In its TCRdb copy, this immuneACCESS table keeps in-frame sequences only and misses some clones. Where compared with another copy, unresolved V genes explain less than half of these, and the others have no known cause. D and trimming were read from the DNA, whereas the V and J calls and clone size are those reported in that table. This sample lists 16,000 or so clones; roughly nine tenths were detected once. Less than 2% of the sample is in the top ten clones.

This TCR came from a human donor with melanoma. The sequences come from blood, collected from a patient treated with checkpoint blockade. The rearranged segments are TRBV2 and TRBJ1-4, with TRBD1 as a weak D call on 6 bases. The CDR3 loop reads CASTGGSSNEKLFF. Read as DNA, the sequence is TGTGCCAGCACCGGGGGCTCTTCTAATGAAAAACTGTTTTTT.